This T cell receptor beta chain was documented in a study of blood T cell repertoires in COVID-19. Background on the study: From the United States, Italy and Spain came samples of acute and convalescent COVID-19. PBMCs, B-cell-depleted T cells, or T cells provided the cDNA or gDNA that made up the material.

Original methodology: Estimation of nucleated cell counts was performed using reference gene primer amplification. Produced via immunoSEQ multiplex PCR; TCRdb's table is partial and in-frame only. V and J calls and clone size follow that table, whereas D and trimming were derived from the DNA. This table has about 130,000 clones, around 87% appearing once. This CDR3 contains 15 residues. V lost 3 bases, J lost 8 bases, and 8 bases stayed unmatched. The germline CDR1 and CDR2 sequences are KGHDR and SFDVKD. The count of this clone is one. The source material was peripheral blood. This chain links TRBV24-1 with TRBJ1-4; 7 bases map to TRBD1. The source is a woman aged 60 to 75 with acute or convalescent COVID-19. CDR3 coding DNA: TGTGCCACCAGTGATCGGGACAGTTTTTCGGAAAAACTGTTTTTT. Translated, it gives CATSDRDSFSEKLFF.